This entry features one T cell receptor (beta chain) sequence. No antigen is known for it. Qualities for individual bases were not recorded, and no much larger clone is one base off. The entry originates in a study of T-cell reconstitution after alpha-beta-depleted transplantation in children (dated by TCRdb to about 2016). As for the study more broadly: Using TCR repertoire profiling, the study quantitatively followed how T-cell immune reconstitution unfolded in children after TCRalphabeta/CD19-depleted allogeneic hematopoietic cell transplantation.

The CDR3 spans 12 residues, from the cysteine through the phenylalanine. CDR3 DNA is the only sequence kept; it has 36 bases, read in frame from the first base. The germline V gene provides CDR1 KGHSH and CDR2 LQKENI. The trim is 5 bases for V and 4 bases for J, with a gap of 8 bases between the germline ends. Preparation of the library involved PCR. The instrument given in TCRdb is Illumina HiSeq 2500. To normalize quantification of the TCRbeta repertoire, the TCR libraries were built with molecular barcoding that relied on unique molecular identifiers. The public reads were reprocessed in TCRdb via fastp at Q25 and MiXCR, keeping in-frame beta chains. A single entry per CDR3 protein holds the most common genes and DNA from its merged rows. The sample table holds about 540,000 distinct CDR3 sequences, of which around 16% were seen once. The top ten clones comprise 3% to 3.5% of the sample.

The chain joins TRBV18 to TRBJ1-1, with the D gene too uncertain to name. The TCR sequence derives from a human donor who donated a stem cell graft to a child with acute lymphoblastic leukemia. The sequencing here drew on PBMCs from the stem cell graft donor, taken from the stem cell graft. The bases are TGTGCCAGCTCAGTAACTCGCACTGAAGCTTTCTTT. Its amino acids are CASSVTRTEAFF.